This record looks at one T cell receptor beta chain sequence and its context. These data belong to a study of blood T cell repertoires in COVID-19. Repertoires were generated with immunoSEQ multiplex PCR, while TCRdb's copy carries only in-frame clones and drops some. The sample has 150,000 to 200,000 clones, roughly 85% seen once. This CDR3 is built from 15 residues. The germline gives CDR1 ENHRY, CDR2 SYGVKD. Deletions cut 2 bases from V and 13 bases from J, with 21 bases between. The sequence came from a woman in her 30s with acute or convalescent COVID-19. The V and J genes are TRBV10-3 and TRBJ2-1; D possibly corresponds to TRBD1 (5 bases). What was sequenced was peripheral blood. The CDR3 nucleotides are TGTGCCATCAGTGAGATTTCCCGACAGTCAGTACAACAGTTCTTC. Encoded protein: CAISEISRQSVQQFF.